This T cell receptor (beta chain) was retrieved from a study of early stage breast cancer tumors. The overall study: Of around 16 invasive breast tumors, twelve were hormone receptor-positive, HER2-negative. Average read coverage per sample was roughly 9.1-fold. General observations from the study: Enriched TCRB sequences shared across patients were mostly commonly generated sequences. Blood repertoires resembled normal breast more than tumor.

Libraries were prepared by immunoSEQ multiplex PCR; TCRdb keeps only in-frame clonotypes and omits some of them. The sample contains tens of thousands of clones, 78% of which appear only once. In the case of this clone: No antigen is known for it.

The source is a person aged 35-50 years with breast cancer. Sequences were obtained from blood.

The CDR3 nucleotides are TGTGCCAGCAGCTTGGCTAGCGGGAGGCTATCGGGCTACGAGCAGTACTTC. Translation gives CASSLASGRLSGYEQYF. The chain carries TRBV5-4 and TRBJ2-7, with 11 bases aligning to TRBD2. V lost 0 bases, J lost 3 bases, and 8 bases stayed unmatched. The CDR3 runs to 17 residues. Germline values: CDR1 SGHNT, CDR2 YYREEE (reference sequence).